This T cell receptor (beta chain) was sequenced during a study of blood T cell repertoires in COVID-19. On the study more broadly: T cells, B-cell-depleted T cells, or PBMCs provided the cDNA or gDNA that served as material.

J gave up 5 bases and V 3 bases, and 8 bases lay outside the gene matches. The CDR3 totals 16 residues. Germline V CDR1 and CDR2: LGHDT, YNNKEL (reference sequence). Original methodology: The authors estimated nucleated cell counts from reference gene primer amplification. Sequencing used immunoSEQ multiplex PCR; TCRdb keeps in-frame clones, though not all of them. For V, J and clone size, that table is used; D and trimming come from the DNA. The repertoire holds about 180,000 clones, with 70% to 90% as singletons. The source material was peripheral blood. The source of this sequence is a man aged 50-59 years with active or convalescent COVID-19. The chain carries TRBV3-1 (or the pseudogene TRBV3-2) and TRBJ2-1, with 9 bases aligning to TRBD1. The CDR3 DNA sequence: TGTGCCAGCAGCCAGAGACAGGGGGTAGGACACAATGAGCAGTTCTTC. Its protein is CASSQRQGVGHNEQFF.